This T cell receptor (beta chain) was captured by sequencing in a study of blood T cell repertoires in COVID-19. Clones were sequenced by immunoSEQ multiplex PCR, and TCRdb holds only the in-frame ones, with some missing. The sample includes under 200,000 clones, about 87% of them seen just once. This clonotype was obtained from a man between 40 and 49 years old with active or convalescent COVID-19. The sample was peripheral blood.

CDR3 loop: CASSPWTGGYGEAFF. The CDR3 nucleotides are TGTGCCAGCAGCCCTTGGACAGGGGGTTATGGTGAAGCTTTCTTT. This chain uses TRBV14 with TRBJ1-1; 10 bases fit TRBD1. CDR1 and CDR2 from the germline V gene are SGHDN and FVKESK. The J segment lost 7 bases and the V segment lost 4 bases, leaving 9 bases of the junction unmatched. The CDR3 loop spans 15 amino acids.